Below are 26 T cell receptor beta chains sequenced from a single sample in a study of T cells in Graves' hyperthyroidism and ophthalmopathy. Amplification of TCR beta CDR3 regions used RNA as the template. The HTBI primer set drove a first-round RT-PCR of the TCR CDR3. TCRdb redid the calling of the multiplex PCR reads with MiXCR, one entry per CDR3 protein. In the table there are hundreds of thousands of distinct CDR3 sequences, around 46% of which are singletons. The sequenced material came from peripheral blood or thyroid tissue (not recorded which). Receptors originate from a woman aged 18-29 years with Graves' hyperthyroidism.

The chain's CDR3 is CASSVQGKSPLHF. CDR3 DNA: TGTGCCAGCAGTGTACAGGGGAAATCACCCCTCCACTTT. The rearrangement joins TRBV30 to TRBJ1-6, with 7 bases aligning to TRBD1. CDR1 GTSNPN and CDR2 SVGIG come from the germline V gene (reference sequence). J lost 10 bases, V lost 8 bases, and 11 bases had no gene match. The CDR3 has 13 residues.

In its sample, this clonotype was seen a few times. The V call is TRBV29-1, the J call TRBJ2-5; tentatively, D is TRBD1 (6 bases). V was shortened by 7 bases and J by 1 base, with 16 bases between the two germline ends. The CDR3 has 14 amino acids. Germline CDR1 SQVTM, CDR2 ANQGSEA. CDR3 protein: CSGDGQLTQETQYF. DNA for the CDR3: TGCAGCGGCGACGGACAGCTAACCCAAGAGACCCAGTACTTC.

This clonotype was seen more than once but under ten times. The J gene is TRBJ1-1, the V gene TRBV7-8, with a possible D match to TRBD1 (6 bases). The ends were cut back, 1 base at V and 5 bases at J, with 17 bases in the middle. This CDR3 has 16 residues. The germline CDR1 and CDR2 sequences are SGHVS and FQNEAQ. CDR3 nucleotide sequence: TGTGCCAGCAGCTTAGTTGGGCAGGGGCGGGGGACTGAAGCTTTCTTT. It translates to CASSLVGQGRGTEAFF.

This clonotype was recorded only once. With a much larger clone just one base away, this may be a read error. The rearrangement links TRBV7-2 to TRBJ1-5; D ambiguous. The length of the CDR3 is 15 residues. Trimming stripped 7 bases from V and 2 bases from J, with 15 bases between. Germline CDR1 reads SGHTA; CDR2 reads FQGNSA. For the CDR3, the DNA is TGTGCCAGCAACCCAGCGGGTGTACGCAATCAGCCCCAGCATTTT. It translates to CASNPAGVRNQPQHF. Full variable domain (rest looked up from reference TRBV7-2 and TRBJ1-5): GAGVSQSPSNKVTEKGKDVELRCDPISGHTALYWYRQSLGQGLEFLIYFQGNSAPDKSGLPSDRFSAERTGGSVSTLTIQRTQQEDSAVYLCASNPAGVRNQPQHFGDGTRLSIL.

This clonotype was counted only a few times. The chain joins TRBV7-2 to TRBJ2-7; 11 bases are shared with TRBD2. Germline assignment: CDR1 SGHTA and CDR2 FQGNSA. After removal of 5 bases from V and 0 bases from J, the junction contained 9 bases not matched to a gene. The CDR3 covers 17 residues. The CDR3 DNA is TGTGCCAGCAGCCCAGCGGGACTAGCGGTAAGCTCCTACGAGCAGTACTTC. Protein product: CASSPAGLAVSSYEQYF.

This clonotype has a count of ten or more. The V and J genes are TRBV29-1 and TRBJ1-1; TRBD1 might be the D (5 bases). V gave up 4 bases and J gave up 6 bases, with 15 bases separating them. The CDR3 has 13 residues. The V gene's germline CDR1 is SQVTM and CDR2 ANQGSEA. The CDR3 spells CSVVTALEAEAFF. Written as DNA, the CDR3 is TGCAGCGTTGTGACAGCCTTAGAGGCTGAAGCTTTCTTT. The full variable domain, rest sourced from reference TRBV29-1 and TRBJ1-1, is SAVISQKPSRDICQRGTSLTIQCQVDSQVTMMFWYRQQPGQSLTLIATANQGSEATYESGFVIDKFPISRPNLTFSTLTVSNMSPEDSSIYLCSVVTALEAEAFFGQGTRLTVV.

This chain uses TRBV29-1 with TRBJ1-1; D not certain. Germline V gene sequence: CDR1 SQVTM, CDR2 ANQGSEA. CDR3 length equals 13 residues. V was clipped by 3 bases and J by 4 bases, with 12 bases between them. The CDR3 region is CSVDGTAITEAFF. The CDR3 nucleotides read TGCAGCGTTGATGGTACAGCAATCACTGAAGCTTTCTTT. Filled out from reference TRBV29-1 and TRBJ1-1, the complete variable domain reads SAVISQKPSRDICQRGTSLTIQCQVDSQVTMMFWYRQQPGQSLTLIATANQGSEATYESGFVIDKFPISRPNLTFSTLTVSNMSPEDSSIYLCSVDGTAITEAFFGQGTRLTVV.

The chain carries TRBV11-3 and TRBJ2-5; 9 positions match TRBD1. Germline V CDR1 and CDR2: SGHNT, YENEEA. J was trimmed by 3 bases and V by 2 bases; bases with no gene match: 7. CDR3 size: 16 residues. The CDR3 region has the DNA TGTGCCAGCAGCTTATCTTGGACAGGGGACGAAGAGACCCAGTACTTC. Protein: CASSLSWTGDEETQYF.

This clonotype showed up many times. The rearrangement links TRBV7-9 to TRBJ1-2, with 10 bases identical to TRBD1. This CDR3 is built from 14 residues. Per the germline V gene, CDR1 is SEHNR and CDR2 is FQNEAQ (reference sequence). With 1 base clipped from V and 6 bases from J, the junction kept 2 bases outside the gene matches. This CDR3 reads CASSLGQGADGYTF. The CDR3 DNA is TGTGCCAGCAGCTTAGGACAGGGGGCAGATGGCTACACCTTC. Complete variable domain (other parts from reference TRBV7-9 and TRBJ1-2): DTGVSQNPRHKITKRGQNVTFRCDPISEHNRLYWYRQTLGQGPEFLTYFQNEAQLEKSRLLSDRFSAERPKGSFSTLEIQRTEQGDSAMYLCASSLGQGADGYTFGSGTRLTVV.

This clonotype counts as medium-sized. This chain joins TRBV10-3 and TRBJ2-7; D gene uncertain. The germline V gene has CDR1 ENHRY and CDR2 SYGVKD. This CDR3 region has 12 residues. V dropped 3 bases and J dropped 2 bases, with 5 bases sitting between them. Written as DNA, the CDR3 is TGTGCCATCAGTGAATTGGCCTACGAGCAGTACTTC. Protein product: CAISELAYEQYF.

The chain is built from TRBV7-8 and TRBJ2-7; D uncertain. Trimming left V 4 bases short and J 3 bases short, with 10 bases between. Germline V gives CDR1 SGHVS, CDR2 FQNEAQ. The CDR3 runs 13 residues. The CDR3 DNA is TGTGCCAGCAGCTCAAGGGCTCTCTACGAGCAGTACTTC. Translated, it gives CASSSRALYEQYF.

This clonotype was detected ten times or more. The rearrangement joins TRBV9 to TRBJ1-2; 9 bases agree with TRBD1. The CDR3 contains 13 residues. V gave up 7 bases and J gave up 4 bases; unmatched junction bases: 5. Germline-derived CDR1 and CDR2 are SGDLS and YYNGEE. The CDR3 loop reads CASSTGGGYGYTF. DNA of the CDR3: TGTGCCAGCTCGACAGGGGGAGGCTATGGCTACACCTTC.

There are many counts of this clonotype. The chain recombines TRBV15 with TRBJ1-1; D gene ambiguous. CDR1 is LNHNV and CDR2 is YYDKDF in the germline V gene (reference sequence). The CDR3 consists of 15 residues. V shed 2 bases and J shed 1 base, with 11 bases lying between them. The CDR3 region has the DNA TGTGCCACCAGCAGACCAACATCACCGAACACTGAAGCTTTCTTT. Protein sequence: CATSRPTSPNTEAFF.

The CDR3, as DNA: TGTGCCAGCAGCCAAGATCAGAGCGGAGAAAGAGAGACCCAGTACTTC. Translating gives CASSQDQSGERETQYF. The chain combines TRBV14 with TRBJ2-5; D might be TRBD2 (5 bases). CDR1 is SGHDN, CDR2 FVKESK, per germline. Deletions cut 0 bases from V and 4 bases from J, with 15 bases between. The CDR3 is 16 amino acids.

The rearrangement joins TRBV29-1 to TRBJ1-2, with 9 bases aligning to TRBD1. The CDR3 totals 13 residues. V lost 8 bases, J lost 8 bases, and 12 bases stayed unmatched. Germline CDR1 is SQVTM and CDR2 is ANQGSEA. The chain's CDR3 is CSQGITGGYGYTF. The CDR3 DNA follows: TGCAGCCAAGGGATAACAGGGGGCTACGGCTACACCTTC.

V and J are TRBV25-1 and TRBJ2-7; D call uncertain. The length of the CDR3 is 14 residues. CDR1 is MGHDK, CDR2 SYGVNS, per germline. The germline V and J ends were trimmed by 8 bases and 4 bases, with 18 bases remaining between them. CDR3 nucleotides: TGTGCCAGCTCACCTGCACGTGGATTATACGAGCAGTACTTC. Protein product: CASSPARGLYEQYF.

This clonotype was seen repeatedly, ten times or more. This chain links TRBV9 with TRBJ2-6; D unclear. The CDR3 loop spans 14 amino acids. CDR1 is SGDLS and CDR2 is YYNGEE in the germline V gene. V shed 2 bases and J shed 0 bases, with 3 bases lying between them. CDR3 amino acids: CASSVYSGANVLTF. DNA for the CDR3: TGTGCCAGCAGCGTTTACTCTGGGGCCAACGTCCTGACTTTC.

The chain has TRBV19 and TRBJ2-7; D may match TRBD1 or TRBD2 (5 bases each). Germline lookup yields CDR1 LNHDA and CDR2 SQIVND (reference sequence). The CDR3 extends over 16 amino acids. Trimming took off 2 bases at V and 2 bases at J, with 16 bases between the two ends. The CDR3 sequence is CASSITPGTVAYEQYF. DNA for the CDR3: TGTGCCAGTAGTATAACCCCTGGGACCGTCGCCTACGAGCAGTACTTC.

The chain has TRBV4-2 and TRBJ1-6; D is unclear. The CDR3 totals 14 residues. The V and J ends lost 5 bases and 9 bases respectively, with 14 bases between them. Per germline, CDR1 LGHNA and CDR2 YNFKEQ. The CDR3: CASSLTGLASPLHF. The CDR3 DNA is TGTGCCAGCAGCTTGACGGGCCTTGCTTCACCCCTCCACTTT.

This clonotype was found a few times. The V gene is TRBV7-2, the J gene TRBJ2-5; no definite D call. V lost 5 bases and J 9 bases, leaving 19 bases between the germline ends. CDR1 is SGHTA and CDR2 is FQGNSA in the germline V gene. This CDR3 contains 14 residues. CDR3 loop: CASSQDPTTLAQYF. Here the CDR3 DNA reads TGTGCCAGCAGCCAAGACCCGACGACCTTGGCCCAGTACTTC.

This clonotype was counted between two and nine times. V usage is TRBV7-9 and J usage is TRBJ1-1, with TRBD1 identical over 11 bases. The CDR3 consists of 17 residues. V trimming: 5 bases; J trimming: 4 bases; junction bases outside the gene matches: 12. Germline loops: CDR1 SEHNR, CDR2 FQNEAQ (reference sequence). CDR3 sequence (DNA): TGTGCCAGCAGCCCCCGGACAGGGGGCGATTTAGGCACTGAAGCTTTCTTT. Its protein is CASSPRTGGDLGTEAFF.

This clonotype was picked up a small number of times. The V gene is TRBV5-1, the J gene TRBJ1-1; D is ambiguous. The V gene's germline CDR1 is SGHRS and CDR2 YFSETQ. The CDR3 is 11 residues long. Trimming left V 4 bases short and J 9 bases short, with 10 bases between. For the CDR3, the DNA is TGCGCCAGCAGCCGAGGAGAAAAAGCTTTCTTT. This sequence encodes CASSRGEKAFF.

As concerns this clonotype: A read error is possible here, since a much larger clone lies one base away. The chain combines TRBV7-6 with TRBJ1-3, with 8 nucleotides matching TRBD1. The CDR3 loop spans 15 amino acids. CDR1 is SGHVS and CDR2 is FNYEAQ in the germline V gene. The CDR3 DNA follows: TGTGCCAGCAGCTCAGGGGGCAACTCTGGAAGCACCATATATTTT. Translated: CASSSGGNSGSTIYF.

With regard to this clonotype: Because the CDR3 is missing its conserved closing phenylalanine or tryptophan, this is likely a read error. The DNA is left out, because the CDR3 cannot be placed on it with certainty; the CDR3 is given as TCRdb lists it. The genes are TRBV9 and TRBJ1-6; the table gives TRBD1 as D, unverified against the DNA. Germline lookup yields CDR1 SGDLS and CDR2 YYNGEE. Ends included, the CDR3 has 8 residues. The CDR3 loop reads CASSVGRL.

This clonotype was counted at least ten times. The rearrangement links TRBV20-1 to TRBJ2-7; D gene unclear. CDR1 and CDR2 from the germline V gene are DFQATT and SNEGSKA (reference sequence). The CDR3 runs 13 residues. The V end lost 1 base, the J end lost 6 bases, and 13 bases lay between the germline ends. The CDR3 coding sequence is TGCAGTGCTAGAGTGCCTTCTACCGGCGAGCAGTACTTC. Its translation: CSARVPSTGEQYF.

This clonotype was counted ten times or more. The rearrangement joins TRBV10-3 to TRBJ2-7, with TRBD2 identical over 8 bases. Germline V lookup: CDR1 ENHRY, CDR2 SYGVKD. The V gene end was trimmed by 0 bases and the J gene end by 5 bases; junction bases not matched to a gene: 6. The CDR3 runs to 15 residues. The CDR3 sequence is CAISESAAGAHEQYF. The DNA of the CDR3 is TGTGCCATCAGTGAGTCGGCAGCGGGAGCCCACGAGCAGTACTTC.